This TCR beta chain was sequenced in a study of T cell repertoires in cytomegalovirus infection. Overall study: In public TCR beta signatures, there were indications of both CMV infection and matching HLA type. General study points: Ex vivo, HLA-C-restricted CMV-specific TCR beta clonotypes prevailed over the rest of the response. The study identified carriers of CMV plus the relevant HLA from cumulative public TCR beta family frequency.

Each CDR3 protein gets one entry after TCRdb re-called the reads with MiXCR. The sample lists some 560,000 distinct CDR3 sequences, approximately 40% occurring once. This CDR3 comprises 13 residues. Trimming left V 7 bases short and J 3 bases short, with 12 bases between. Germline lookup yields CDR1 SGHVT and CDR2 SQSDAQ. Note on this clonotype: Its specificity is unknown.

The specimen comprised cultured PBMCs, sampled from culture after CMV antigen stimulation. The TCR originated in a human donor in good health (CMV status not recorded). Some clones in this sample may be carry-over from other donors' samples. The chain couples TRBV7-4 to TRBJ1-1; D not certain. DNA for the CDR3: TGTGCCAGCACCCCCGATTTTGACACTGAAGCTTTCTTT. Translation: CASTPDFDTEAFF.